The 15 T cell receptor beta chains in this list originate from one sample, sequenced in a study of T-cell reconstitution after alpha-beta-depleted transplantation in children. For TCRbeta, the library was prepared with unique molecular identifiers. TCRdb re-derived calls from the PCR reads in MiXCR, one entry per CDR3 protein. The data contain about 980,000 distinct CDR3 sequences, about 29% of them singletons. The material sequenced was PBMCs, mostly from graft donor cells, taken 360 days after TCRalphabeta/CD19-depleted stem cell transplant. All receptors derive from a boy less than two years old who had a stem cell transplant for SCID, so the T cells may come from the graft donor.

The chain couples TRBV10-3 to TRBJ2-7; TRBD1 matches at 7 bases. Losses at the gene ends were 6 bases for V and 1 base for J; bases not matched to a gene: 9. CDR3 length equals 15 residues. Germline V gives CDR1 ENHRY, CDR2 SYGVKD. CDR3 nucleotide sequence: TGTGCCATCAGCAGACAGGGAACTCCTTCCTACGAGCAGTACTTC. It specifies CAISRQGTPSYEQYF.

This clonotype was seen more than once but under ten times. V usage is TRBV27 and J usage is TRBJ1-1; TRBD1 is a possible D gene (6 bases). Germline CDR1 reads MNHEY; CDR2 reads SMNVEV (reference sequence). The length of the CDR3 is 14 residues. V was clipped by 0 bases and J by 5 bases, with 10 bases between them. The DNA of the CDR3 is TGTGCCAGCAGTTTATCGACAGGTGGAACTGAAGCTTTCTTT. This gives the protein CASSLSTGGTEAFF.

The chain uses TRBV28 and TRBJ1-2; TRBD1 is a possible D gene (5 bases). Germline V gene data show CDR1 as MDHEN and CDR2 as SYDVKM. The CDR3 has 14 amino acids. V shed 3 bases and J shed 0 bases, with 8 bases lying between them. CDR3 nucleotide sequence: TGTGCCAGCAGTTTTGCGACAGCTAACTATGGCTACACCTTC. It translates to CASSFATANYGYTF.

This clonotype was counted at least ten times. The chain joins TRBV4-1 to TRBJ2-1; D is undetermined. The CDR3 runs to 16 residues. Germline-derived CDR1 and CDR2 are MGHRA and YSYEKL. V lost 1 base, J lost 4 bases, and 14 bases lay in between. CDR3 coding DNA: TGCGCCAGCAGCCAAGTATCACAGCCCAAATACAATGAGCAGTTCTTC. It specifies CASSQVSQPKYNEQFF.

The chain recombines TRBV27 with TRBJ2-7, with D unresolved. The V gene's germline CDR1 is MNHEY and CDR2 SMNVEV (reference sequence). The V and J ends lost 2 bases and 3 bases respectively, with 17 bases between them. The CDR3 runs 16 residues. CDR3 in DNA: TGTGCCAGCAGTTTAACCGCCCTAGTGGGGAACTACGAGCAGTACTTC. Translation: CASSLTALVGNYEQYF.

CDR3 coding DNA: TGTGCCAGTAGTATAGATCATGGCGGGGGGGCCCCCTACAATGAGCAGTTCTTC. It specifies CASSIDHGGGAPYNEQFF. This chain joins TRBV19 and TRBJ2-1, with 9 bases identical to TRBD2. Trimming cost V 0 bases and J 2 bases; bases outside gene matches: 8. CDR1 is LNHDA, CDR2 SQIVND, per germline (reference sequence). The CDR3 covers 18 residues. Supplemented by reference TRBV19 and TRBJ2-1, the full variable domain reads DGGITQSPKYLFRKEGQNVTLSCEQNLNHDAMYWYRQDPGQGLRLIYYSQIVNDFQKGDIAEGYSVSREKKESFPLTVTSAQKNPTAFYLCASSIDHGGGAPYNEQFFGPGTRLTVL.

The sample holds a few counts of this clonotype. This rearrangement joins TRBV9 to TRBJ2-7, with D hard to call. Germline V gives CDR1 SGDLS, CDR2 YYNGEE. CDR3 length equals 14 residues. V was shortened by 0 bases and J by 5 bases, with 12 bases between the two germline ends. CDR3 sequence reads: CASSVGVGSHEQYF. DNA of the CDR3: TGTGCCAGCAGCGTAGGGGTAGGAAGCCACGAGCAGTACTTC.

The CDR3 loop reads CASILFDTQYF. CDR3 in DNA: TGTGCCAGCATCTTATTTGATACGCAGTATTTT. This chain uses TRBV12-3 or TRBV12-4 with TRBJ2-3; D is uncertain. The CDR3 is made up of 11 amino acids. Trimming pared 7 bases from V and 6 bases from J, leaving 8 bases between.

V and J are TRBV6-5 and TRBJ1-1; TRBD1 might be the D (5 bases). The germline gives CDR1 MNHEY, CDR2 SVGAGI. Trimming took 4 bases from V and 1 from J, leaving 13 bases between them. The length of the CDR3 is 15 residues. The CDR3 DNA sequence: TGTGCCAGCAGTTGGGGGTTGTGGACGAACACTGAAGCTTTCTTT. Protein product: CASSWGLWTNTEAFF.

The chain employs TRBV4-1 and TRBJ1-4, with D possibly TRBD1 on 5 matching bases. The germline V and J ends were trimmed by 1 base and 3 bases, with 18 bases remaining between them. This CDR3 is built from 18 residues. Germline CDR1 and CDR2: MGHRA and YSYEKL. CDR3 residues: CASSQVREVRGSNEKLFF. CDR3 DNA: TGCGCCAGCAGCCAAGTTAGGGAAGTGAGGGGTTCTAATGAAAAACTGTTTTTT.

V gene TRBV6-5 combines with J gene TRBJ2-5, with TRBD2 identical over 11 bases. V was clipped by 1 base and J by 1 base; unmatched bases: 2. Germline CDR1 is MNHEY and CDR2 is SVGAGI. The CDR3 spans 16 residues. The CDR3, as DNA: TGTGCCAGCAGTTACTACGGGACTAGCGGCCAAGAGACCCAGTACTTC. It yields the protein CASSYYGTSGQETQYF.

V is TRBV27 and J is TRBJ2-5; the D is unclear. Germline assignment: CDR1 MNHEY and CDR2 SMNVEV (reference sequence). The CDR3 consists of 14 residues. The germline V and J ends were trimmed by 6 bases and 2 bases, with 13 bases remaining between them. The CDR3 spells CASRLAGSQETQYF. The CDR3 DNA sequence: TGTGCCAGCAGACTGGCCGGGTCTCAAGAGACCCAGTACTTC.

CDR3 in DNA: TGCAGTGCTAGTTACGGACAGGGGTTCAGTGAAAAACTGTTTTTT. Its translation: CSASYGQGFSEKLFF. The chain links TRBV20-1 to TRBJ1-4; 9 bases match TRBD1. The V gene end was trimmed by 3 bases and the J gene end by 7 bases; junction bases not matched to a gene: 9. The CDR3 is 15 amino acids. CDR1 is DFQATT, CDR2 SNEGSKA, per germline (reference sequence).

This clonotype was counted only a few times. This rearrangement joins TRBV12-3 or TRBV12-4 to TRBJ2-7; D ambiguous. V lost 6 bases and J lost 2, with 14 bases in between. CDR3 length: 14 amino acids. Here the CDR3 DNA reads TGTGCCAGCAGGCCCTCATGGCCCCCCTACGAGCAGTACTTC. Amino acid sequence: CASRPSWPPYEQYF.

The rearrangement joins TRBV6-5 to TRBJ1-2; D unresolved. The CDR3 contains 14 residues. Trimming removed 0 bases at V and 4 bases at J, with 9 bases between. Germline V gene sequence: CDR1 MNHEY, CDR2 SVGAGI. CDR3 in DNA: TGTGCCAGCAGTTACTCGAAGTCTCCCTATGGCTACACCTTC. Its protein product is CASSYSKSPYGYTF.